This T cell receptor (beta chain) was obtained from a study of blood T cell repertoires in COVID-19 (dated by TCRdb to the early 2020s). As for the study more broadly: Samples from collaborators originated in the United States, Italy and Spain and spanned both the acute and convalescent phases of COVID-19. The prospective study material was composed of cDNA or gDNA derived from T cells, B-cell-depleted T cells, or PBMCs. Subjects who had been exposed to COVID-19, were actively infected with it, or had recovered from it provided the deeply sampled blood TCRbeta repertoires that made up the dataset. The repertoires were released in a freely available public database intended as a resource for research on the immune response to SARS-CoV-2. Samples were obtained from the ongoing ImmuneRACE study (first 160 participants) and from 1,254 subjects provided by 6 global collaborators. A de-identified subject ID, COVID-19 status, age in years and sex were almost always included in the sample metadata. Where HLA class I and class II types were available, the types were taken from metadata supplied by the sample provider, not from assay-based typing.

Comment on this clone: Its antigen is still unknown. Base qualities are not at hand, and no much larger clone is one base apart. Other nucleotide sequences in the sample specify the same CDR3.

TCRbeta CDR3 regions were amplified from genomic DNA using the immunoSEQ Assay, a bias-controlled multiplex PCR. The paper's data handling went like this. Nucleated cell counts per sample were estimated from amplification of reference gene primers within the assay. To quantify the absolute abundance of each unique TCRbeta CDR3 rearrangement, sequence reads were collapsed and filtered. For each sample, productive Simpson clonality was calculated by taking the square root of Simpson's diversity index across productive rearrangements. In TCRdb, the immuneACCESS table is reduced to in-frame sequences with V and J assigned. These tables do not hold every clone; where another copy was compared, an unresolved V gene accounts for under half, and the others remain unexplained. V and J calls plus clone size are reproduced from that table; the DNA served to infer D and trimming. Within this sample are fewer than 400,000 clones, with around 87% of them counted one time only. The top ten hold about 3% of the sample.

Whole blood was collected in K2EDTA tubes by collaborating institutions according to the institutions' own protocols. For TCRbeta analysis, collaborators shipped samples in one of three forms: frozen whole blood, isolated PBMCs, or DNA extracted from either of those sample types. V is reduced by 1 base and J by 1 base, leaving a spacing of 4 bases between them. Spanning cysteine to phenylalanine, the CDR3 consists of 13 amino acids. Of the read, only the CDR3 DNA is kept; its 39 bases are in frame from base 1. Study-wide conclusions, independent of this receptor: How much clinical and demographic metadata was included differed by source and by participant, and the metadata was provided uncurated.

The origin of this receptor is a human donor in a cohort sampled during active COVID-19. Recombination linked TRBV12-3 or TRBV12-4 to TRBJ2-5; the D gene is unclear. Material: peripheral blood. CDR3 sequence: CASSLGGQETQYF. The DNA sequence reads TGTGCCAGCAGTTTAGGAGGCCAAGAGACCCAGTACTTC.